This T cell receptor (beta chain) emerged from a study of blood T cell repertoires in COVID-19. Study in general: The origin of the acute and convalescent COVID-19 samples was the United States, Italy and Spain.

The CDR3 runs 13 residues. Germline CDR1 reads SEHNR; CDR2 reads FQNEAQ (reference sequence). V was cut by 3 bases and J by 6 bases, with 12 bases left in between. Here immunoSEQ multiplex PCR was the method, and the copy in TCRdb shows in-frame clones only, minus some. The sample gives fewer than 250,000 clones, approximately 85% of which show up once; about 4% is in the top ten. Sequenced material: peripheral blood. The source is a man aged 45 to 65 with acute or convalescent COVID-19. The chain has TRBV7-9 and TRBJ2-7; possibly TRBD1 for D (5 bases). CDR3: CASSFRGTGEQYF. The CDR3 DNA follows: TGTGCCAGCAGCTTTAGGGGAACGGGCGAGCAGTACTTC.